The TCR beta chain under discussion was sequenced for a study of cytomegalovirus exposure and HLA in healthy donors. Study at large: Of all 360 or so donors who were genotyped, around 82% belonged to the Caucasian-associated ancestry cluster. Broader study findings: In a later analysis, TCR association rates varied by HLA locus: DRB1 most, HLA-C fewest. As a later analysis showed, a missense DCLRE1C variant was linked to trimming of TCR beta V- and J-genes.

The PCR ran on 60 Vbeta and 13 Jbeta primers. Original analysis: Later reanalysis found approximately 76 million unique TCR beta chains, 10 million to 14 million of them shared. TCRdb keeps only in-frame clones here, not all; method: immunoSEQ multiplex PCR. The D gene and trimming were derived from the DNA, and the V and J assignments and clone size from that table. Of around 300,000 clones in the sample, approximately 90% are singletons; the top ten hold roughly 2.1%. As to this clone: Antigen unknown. A read error may produce the germline difference seen at one junction end.

The germline V gene has CDR1 MNHEY and CDR2 SVGAGI. The CDR3 is 14 amino acids. V usage is TRBV6-5 and J usage is TRBJ1-3; D uncertain. The TCR comes from a woman aged 18-29 years in good health and CMV-seronegative. The sequencing input was PBMCs. The CDR3: CASHSPSSENTIYF. The CDR3 nucleotides are TGTGCCAGCCACTCTCCGTCCTCTGAAAACACCATATATTTT.